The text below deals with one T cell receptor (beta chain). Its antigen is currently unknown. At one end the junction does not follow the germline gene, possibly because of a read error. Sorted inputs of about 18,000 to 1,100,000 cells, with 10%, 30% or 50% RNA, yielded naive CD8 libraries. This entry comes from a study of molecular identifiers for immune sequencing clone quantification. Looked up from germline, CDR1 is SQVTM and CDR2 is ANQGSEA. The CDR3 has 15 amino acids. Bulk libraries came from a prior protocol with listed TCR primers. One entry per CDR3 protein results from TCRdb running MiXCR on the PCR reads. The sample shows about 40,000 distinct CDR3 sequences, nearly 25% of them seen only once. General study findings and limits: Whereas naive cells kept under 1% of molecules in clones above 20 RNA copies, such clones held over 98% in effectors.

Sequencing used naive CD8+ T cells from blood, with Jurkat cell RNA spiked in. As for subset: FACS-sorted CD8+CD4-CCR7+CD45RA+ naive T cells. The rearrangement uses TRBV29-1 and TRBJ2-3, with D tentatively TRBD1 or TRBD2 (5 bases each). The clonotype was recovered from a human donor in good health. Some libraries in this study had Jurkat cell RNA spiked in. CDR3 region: CSVEDRGWVPATPYF. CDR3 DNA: TGCAGCGTTGAAGACCGGGGCTGGGTCCCCGCTACGCCGTATTTT.